This record covers a single T cell receptor (beta chain). No antigen is known for it. The source of the sample is a study of type 1 regulatory T cells. TCRdb re-analysed the reads in MiXCR, keeping a single row per CDR3 protein. The table shows about 65,000 distinct CDR3 sequences, with nearly 50% occurring only once. This CDR3 comprises 11 residues. In germline, CDR1 is MDHEN, CDR2 SYDVKM. Trimming stripped 3 bases from V and 4 bases from J, with 4 bases between. The receptor was derived from a human donor in good health. What was sequenced was cultured non-Tr1 T cells, either the whole culture or a sorted T cell fraction (not recorded which). This rearrangement joins TRBV28 to TRBJ2-7, with no clear D. CDR3 in DNA: TGTGCCAGCAGTTTCGAGTACGAGCAGTACTTC. It specifies CASSFEYEQYF.